Each of the 28 T cell receptor beta chains below was sequenced from the same sample in a study of cytomegalovirus exposure and HLA in healthy donors. In the PCR, 60 Vbeta and 13 Jbeta primers were used. Repertoires were generated with immunoSEQ multiplex PCR, while TCRdb's copy carries only in-frame clones and drops some. The sample holds 100,000 to 150,000 clones, over 75% seen once. Source material: PBMCs. The origin of the receptors is a boy aged 10-17 years in good health and CMV-seronegative.

J is TRBJ1-2 and V is TRBV10-3; D might be TRBD1 (5 bases). Germline V gene data show CDR1 as ENHRY and CDR2 as SYGVKD. The V and J ends lost 2 bases and 2 bases respectively, with 9 bases between them. The CDR3 extends over 14 amino acids. DNA for the CDR3: TGTGCCATCAGTGAGCCGGGACTGAACTATGGCTACACCTTC. Translating it yields CAISEPGLNYGYTF.

This chain connects TRBV2 to TRBJ2-7, with 9 bases that match TRBD1. With 8 bases clipped from V and 6 bases from J, the junction kept 8 bases outside the gene matches. Germline V lookup: CDR1 SNHLY, CDR2 FYNNEI. The CDR3 loop spans 13 amino acids. CDR3 residues: CASCGTGTGEQYF. The CDR3 DNA reads as TGTGCCAGCTGTGGGACAGGGACGGGCGAGCAGTACTTC.

This rearrangement joins TRBV27 to TRBJ1-1; 9 bases are shared with TRBD1. The germline V gene has CDR1 MNHEY and CDR2 SMNVEV (reference sequence). CDR3 size: 15 residues. V gave up 5 bases and J gave up 1 base; unmatched junction bases: 5. The DNA of the CDR3 is TGTGCCAGCAGTGCGACAGGGGGGGGGAACACTGAAGCTTTCTTT. It codes for CASSATGGGNTEAFF.

The chain joins TRBV5-4 to TRBJ1-1, with 10 bases fitting TRBD1. The CDR3 has 15 residues. From germline, CDR1 is SGHNT and CDR2 YYREEE (reference sequence). V dropped 4 bases and J dropped 5; count of bases not matched to a gene: 8. The CDR3: CASSLTGGFNTEAFF. CDR3 coding DNA: TGTGCCAGCAGCCTGACAGGGGGCTTTAATACTGAAGCTTTCTTT.

The J gene is TRBJ1-1, the V gene TRBV5-4, with D maybe TRBD1 (5 bases). The CDR3 sequence is 13 residues long. V was cut by 2 bases and J by 6 bases, with 11 bases left in between. CDR1 and CDR2 (germline): SGHNT, YYREEE (reference sequence). CDR3 sequence: CASSLAGMAEAFF. In nucleotides, the CDR3 is TGTGCCAGCAGCTTAGCAGGGATGGCTGAAGCTTTCTTT.

A few counts support this clone. This sequence joins TRBV6-1 and TRBJ1-1; weak D call: TRBD1 (6 bases). V was pared by 10 bases and J by 0 bases, with 9 bases between. The germline gives CDR1 MNHNS, CDR2 SASEGT. CDR3 length: 12 amino acids. The DNA of the CDR3 is TGTGCCACACAGGGACTGAACACTGAAGCTTTCTTT. Amino acid sequence: CATQGLNTEAFF.

The chain recombines TRBV6-1 with TRBJ2-2, with a weak D call TRBD1 (5 bases). Germline V gene data show CDR1 as MNHNS and CDR2 as SASEGT. The CDR3 spans 14 residues. Trimming stripped 5 bases from V and 3 bases from J, with 10 bases between. This CDR3 is CASSQVQDTGELFF. The CDR3 DNA follows: TGTGCCAGCAGTCAAGTACAGGACACCGGGGAGCTGTTTTTT.

The V gene is TRBV5-6, the J gene TRBJ2-2; D not certain. V was pared by 6 bases and J by 4 bases, with 10 bases between. The length of the CDR3 is 13 residues. The germline gives CDR1 SGHDT, CDR2 YYEEEE. The CDR3 loop reads CASIKEVTGELFF. The CDR3 DNA reads as TGTGCCAGCATCAAAGAGGTCACCGGGGAGCTGTTTTTT.

The chain joins TRBV4-1 to TRBJ2-1; TRBD2 agrees at 12 bases. Germline V gene data show CDR1 as MGHRA and CDR2 as YSYEKL. Trimming at V came to 8 bases and at J to 8 bases, leaving 16 bases not matched to a gene. There are 17 residues in the CDR3. The CDR3 is CASGALVLAGGPYEQFF. Written as DNA, the CDR3 is TGCGCCAGCGGCGCGTTGGTCCTAGCGGGGGGGCCCTATGAGCAGTTCTTC.

The rearrangement links TRBV15 to TRBJ2-1; D gene uncertain. The germline V gene has CDR1 LNHNV and CDR2 YYDKDF (reference sequence). There are 15 residues in the CDR3. V was clipped by 0 bases and J by 0 bases, with 6 bases between them. The CDR3: CATSRDASSYNEQFF. The CDR3 DNA is TGTGCCACCAGCAGAGATGCGAGCTCCTACAATGAGCAGTTCTTC. Combining the CDR3 with reference TRBV15 and TRBJ2-1 gives the whole variable domain DAMVIQNPRYQVTQFGKPVTLSCSQTLNHNVMYWYQQKSSQAPKLLFHYYDKDFNNEADTPDNFQSRRPNTSFCFLDIRSPGLGDTAMYLCATSRDASSYNEQFFGPGTRLTVL.

J is TRBJ2-5 and V is TRBV9; 8 positions match TRBD2. Germline values: CDR1 SGDLS, CDR2 YYNGEE. CDR3 length: 18 amino acids. V was clipped by 0 bases and J by 1 base; unmatched bases: 11. CDR3 residues: CASSVDPSGAGGQETQYF. The CDR3 coding sequence is TGTGCCAGCAGCGTAGACCCCTCCGGGGCGGGGGGCCAAGAGACCCAGTACTTC. Supplemented by reference TRBV9 and TRBJ2-5, the full variable domain reads DSGVTQTPKHLITATGQRVTLRCSPRSGDLSVYWYQQSLDQGLQFLIQYYNGEERAKGNILERFSAQQFPDLHSELNLSSLELGDSALYFCASSVDPSGAGGQETQYFGPGTRLLVL.

The chain combines TRBV29-1 with TRBJ2-3; 9 bases agree with TRBD2. After removal of 2 bases from V and 4 bases from J, the junction contained 10 bases not matched to a gene. The CDR3 is 16 residues long. Looked up from germline, CDR1 is SQVTM and CDR2 is ANQGSEA. In DNA, the CDR3 is TGCAGCGTTGAAAATAGTGCGGGAGGGCCATCAGATACGCAGTATTTT. Encoded protein: CSVENSAGGPSDTQYF.

V usage is TRBV10-2 and J usage is TRBJ1-3, with 9 bases that match TRBD1. Germline CDR1 reads WSHSY; CDR2 reads SAAADI. This CDR3 has 15 amino acids. V trimming: 6 bases; J trimming: 0 bases; junction bases outside the gene matches: 3. In DNA, the CDR3 is TGCGCCAGCAGGGGGACAGGGAGCTCTGGAAACACCATATATTTT. As protein: CASRGTGSSGNTIYF.

V usage is TRBV29-1 and J usage is TRBJ2-1; maybe TRBD1 (5 bases). Trimming removed 1 base from V and 1 base from J, with 8 bases in between. The CDR3 is 14 amino acids. CDR1 and CDR2 (germline): SQVTM, ANQGSEA. This CDR3 reads CSVEGRVSYNEQFF. CDR3 DNA: TGCAGCGTTGAAGGCAGGGTTTCCTACAATGAGCAGTTCTTC.

This clone was picked up one time. The chain combines TRBV6-1 with TRBJ1-3, with 9 bases matching TRBD1. Trimming took 8 bases from V and 4 from J; bases not matched to a gene: 3. CDR3 length equals 13 residues. Germline values: CDR1 MNHNS, CDR2 SASEGT. In nucleotides, the CDR3 is TGTGCCAGCGGAGGGACAGGGGGAAACACCATATATTTT. Protein product: CASGGTGGNTIYF.

This sequence joins TRBV5-4 and TRBJ2-7, with D possibly TRBD2 on 6 matching bases. The V gene's germline CDR1 is SGHNT and CDR2 YYREEE (reference sequence). Trimming cost V 5 bases and J 1 base, with 10 bases left between them. This CDR3 contains 13 residues. The CDR3, as DNA: TGTGCCAGCAGACGGGACTCTTCCTACGAGCAGTACTTC. Encoded protein: CASRRDSSYEQYF.

This rearrangement joins TRBV14 to TRBJ2-7; 7 nucleotides match TRBD2. Germline V gene data show CDR1 as SGHDN and CDR2 as FVKESK. V lost 4 bases to trimming and J lost 3 bases; unmatched junction nucleotides: 3. The CDR3 extends over 13 amino acids. The CDR3 protein is CASSRAGLYEQYF. The CDR3 coding sequence is TGTGCCAGCAGCCGAGCGGGGCTCTACGAGCAGTACTTC.

To note about this clone: One end of the junction fails to match germline, which may point to a read error. The V call is TRBV7-7, the J call TRBJ2-5, with TRBD1 as a possible D gene (5 bases). The CDR3 has 13 residues. Germline V gene lookup returns CDR1 SSHAT and CDR2 FNYEAQ (reference sequence). The CDR3 here is CASSQQVLETQYF. CDR3 DNA: TGTGCTAGCAGTCAACAGGTCCTGGAGACCCAGTACTTC.

Concerning this clone: Germline is not matched at one junction end, which may reflect a read error. The chain couples TRBV5-6 to TRBJ1-6, with 7 bases lining up with TRBD1. CDR3 size: 15 residues. Germline V gene sequence: CDR1 SGHDT, CDR2 YYEEEE. The CDR3 is CASNLGLGGSSPLHF. The CDR3 DNA is TGTGCCAGCAACTTGGGTTTAGGGGGCTCGTCACCCCTCCACTTT. Complete variable domain (other parts from reference TRBV5-6 and TRBJ1-6): DAGVTQSPTHLIKTRGQQVTLRCSPKSGHDTVSWYQQALGQGPQFIFQYYEEEERQRGNFPDRFSGHQFPNYSSELNVNALLLGDSALYLCASNLGLGGSSPLHFGNGTRLTVT.

This chain connects TRBV7-2 to TRBJ2-4; perhaps TRBD2 as D (5 bases). V dropped 2 bases and J dropped 1 base, with 15 bases sitting between them. CDR3 length: 17 residues. Germline values: CDR1 SGHTA, CDR2 FQGNSA. The CDR3 is CASSLLRAGFAKNIQYF. CDR3 DNA sequence: TGTGCCAGCAGCTTATTGAGGGCAGGTTTTGCCAAAAACATTCAGTACTTC.

The J gene is TRBJ1-2, the V gene TRBV6-6; the match to TRBD1 covers 8 bases. Unmatched junction bases numbered 4, after V lost 0 bases and J lost 4 bases. The CDR3 runs 15 residues. Looked up from germline, CDR1 is MNHNY and CDR2 is SVGAGI (reference sequence). The CDR3 loop reads CASSYSRTGIYGYTF. CDR3 nucleotides: TGTGCCAGCAGTTACTCTCGGACAGGGATCTATGGCTACACCTTC.

This clone was seen more than once but under ten times. This chain uses TRBV6-6 with TRBJ1-1, with D tentatively TRBD1 (5 bases). This CDR3 region has 13 residues. V was clipped by 6 bases and J by 0 bases, with 8 bases between them. Germline V gives CDR1 MNHNY, CDR2 SVGAGI (reference sequence). The CDR3, as DNA: TGTGCCAGCAGATGGGGGGTGAACACTGAAGCTTTCTTT. It codes for CASRWGVNTEAFF.

The chain couples TRBV6-1 to TRBJ1-4, with 9 bases lining up with TRBD1. V dropped 1 base and J dropped 8; count of bases not matched to a gene: 8. This CDR3 has 16 amino acids. The germline V gene encodes CDR1 MNHNS and CDR2 SASEGT. This chain's CDR3 is CASSEVMTGGREKLFF. As DNA, the CDR3 is TGTGCCAGCAGTGAAGTAATGACAGGGGGTAGGGAAAAACTGTTTTTT.

A single count supports this clone. This sequence joins TRBV7-8 and TRBJ2-3, with D possibly matching TRBD1 (7 bases). CDR3 length: 13 amino acids. Germline lookup yields CDR1 SGHVS and CDR2 FQNEAQ. Trimming pared 1 base from V and 13 bases from J, leaving 15 bases between. CDR3 in amino acids: CASSLVQGGEEYF. In DNA form, the CDR3 reads TGTGCCAGCAGCTTAGTTCAGGGGGGAGAAGAGTATTTT.

V is TRBV12-5 and J is TRBJ2-7; D might be TRBD2 (6 bases). The CDR3 covers 15 residues. CDR1 is LGHNT, CDR2 FRNRAP, per germline. Trimming stripped 2 bases from V and 1 base from J, with 12 bases between. The CDR3 sequence is CASGLWGDGSYEQYF. The CDR3 bases are TGTGCTAGTGGTTTGTGGGGGGATGGTTCCTACGAGCAGTACTTC.

This clone was counted a few times. The chain is built from TRBV7-2 and TRBJ1-5, with 9 bases matching TRBD1. Germline assignment: CDR1 SGHTA and CDR2 FQGNSA. The CDR3 consists of 13 residues. V trimming: 8 bases; J trimming: 5 bases; junction bases outside the gene matches: 4. The CDR3 is CASSGQGDQPQHF. DNA for the CDR3: TGTGCCAGCTCGGGACAGGGAGATCAGCCCCAGCATTTT.

The chain recombines TRBV9 with TRBJ1-5; tentatively, D is TRBD1 (5 bases). This CDR3 comprises 13 residues. CDR1 SGDLS and CDR2 YYNGEE come from the germline V gene. The V and J ends lost 3 bases and 5 bases respectively, with 9 bases between them. For the CDR3, the DNA is TGTGCCAGCAGCGCCACAGGTGATCAGCCCCAGCATTTT. Amino acid sequence: CASSATGDQPQHF. The complete variable domain, with remaining parts taken from reference TRBV9 and TRBJ1-5, reads DSGVTQTPKHLITATGQRVTLRCSPRSGDLSVYWYQQSLDQGLQFLIQYYNGEERAKGNILERFSAQQFPDLHSELNLSSLELGDSALYFCASSATGDQPQHFGDGTRLSIL.

The V call is TRBV19, the J call TRBJ1-5; D remains unclear. Trimming removed 3 bases from V and 3 bases from J, with 15 bases in between. CDR3 length: 16 amino acids. Per the germline V gene, CDR1 is LNHDA and CDR2 is SQIVND (reference sequence). The CDR3 region is CASSIGPHLPNQPQHF. The CDR3 DNA reads as TGTGCCAGTAGTATTGGCCCGCACCTCCCCAATCAGCCCCAGCATTTT.